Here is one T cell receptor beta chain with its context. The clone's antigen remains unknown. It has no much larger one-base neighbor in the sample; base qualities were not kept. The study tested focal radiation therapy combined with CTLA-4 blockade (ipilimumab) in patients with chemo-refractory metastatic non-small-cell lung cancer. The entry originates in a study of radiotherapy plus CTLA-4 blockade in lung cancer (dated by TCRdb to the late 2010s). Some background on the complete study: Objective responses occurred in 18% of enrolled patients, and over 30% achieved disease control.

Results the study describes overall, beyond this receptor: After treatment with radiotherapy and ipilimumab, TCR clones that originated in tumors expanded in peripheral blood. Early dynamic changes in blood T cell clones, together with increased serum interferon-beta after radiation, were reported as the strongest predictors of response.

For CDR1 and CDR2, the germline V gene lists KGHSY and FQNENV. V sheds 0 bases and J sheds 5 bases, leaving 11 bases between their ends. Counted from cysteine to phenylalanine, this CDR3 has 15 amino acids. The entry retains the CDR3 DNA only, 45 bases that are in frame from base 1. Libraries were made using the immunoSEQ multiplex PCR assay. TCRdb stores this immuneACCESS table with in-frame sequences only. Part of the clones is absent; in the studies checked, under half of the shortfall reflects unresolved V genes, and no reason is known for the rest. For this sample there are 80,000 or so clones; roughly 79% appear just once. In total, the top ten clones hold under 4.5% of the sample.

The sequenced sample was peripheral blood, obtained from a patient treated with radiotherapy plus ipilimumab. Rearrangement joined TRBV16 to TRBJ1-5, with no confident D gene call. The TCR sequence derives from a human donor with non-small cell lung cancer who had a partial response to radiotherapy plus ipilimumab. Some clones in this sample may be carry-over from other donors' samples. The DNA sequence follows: TGTGCCAGCAGCCAATCAGCTGGTCGATATCAGCCCCAGCATTTT. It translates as CASSQSAGRYQPQHF. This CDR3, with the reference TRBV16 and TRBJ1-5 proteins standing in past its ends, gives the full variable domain GEEVAQTPKHLVRGEGQKAKLYCAPIKGHSYVFWYQQVLKNEFKFLISFQNENVFDETGMPKERFSAKCLPNSPCSLEIQATKLEDSAVYFCASSQSAGRYQPQHFGDGTRLSIL.